The table lists the clone carrying this T cell receptor beta chain with a few counts. What it recognizes is unknown. Next came a second PCR, run for roughly 6 to 11 cycles, which used a sample-barcoded 5' primer along with a J-beta primer mix. Each of the cDNA molecules was tagged by a template-switch adaptor with 12 random nucleotides. One entry per CDR3 protein, called by TCRdb with MiXCR from the 5' RACE reads. The repertoire has roughly 1.5 million distinct CDR3 sequences, roughly 43% of them found once; the top ten carry approximately 4%. The V end was cut by 4 bases, the J end by 5 bases, with 17 bases between. Germline loops: CDR1 LGHNA, CDR2 YSLEER. There are 15 residues in the CDR3. The source of the sample is a study of blood T cells in healthy people across ages. The study's findings and limits: Researchers report that TCR beta diversity correlated strongly with naive T cell percentage.

Source material: blood. The rearrangement joins TRBV4-3 to TRBJ1-2, with TRBD1 as a possible D gene (5 bases). This TCR came from a woman aged 18-35 years in good health. The CDR3 coding sequence is TGCGCCAGCAGCCCGTCGGGGGGGGGATTATATGGCTACACCTTC. Translation: CASSPSGGGLYGYTF.